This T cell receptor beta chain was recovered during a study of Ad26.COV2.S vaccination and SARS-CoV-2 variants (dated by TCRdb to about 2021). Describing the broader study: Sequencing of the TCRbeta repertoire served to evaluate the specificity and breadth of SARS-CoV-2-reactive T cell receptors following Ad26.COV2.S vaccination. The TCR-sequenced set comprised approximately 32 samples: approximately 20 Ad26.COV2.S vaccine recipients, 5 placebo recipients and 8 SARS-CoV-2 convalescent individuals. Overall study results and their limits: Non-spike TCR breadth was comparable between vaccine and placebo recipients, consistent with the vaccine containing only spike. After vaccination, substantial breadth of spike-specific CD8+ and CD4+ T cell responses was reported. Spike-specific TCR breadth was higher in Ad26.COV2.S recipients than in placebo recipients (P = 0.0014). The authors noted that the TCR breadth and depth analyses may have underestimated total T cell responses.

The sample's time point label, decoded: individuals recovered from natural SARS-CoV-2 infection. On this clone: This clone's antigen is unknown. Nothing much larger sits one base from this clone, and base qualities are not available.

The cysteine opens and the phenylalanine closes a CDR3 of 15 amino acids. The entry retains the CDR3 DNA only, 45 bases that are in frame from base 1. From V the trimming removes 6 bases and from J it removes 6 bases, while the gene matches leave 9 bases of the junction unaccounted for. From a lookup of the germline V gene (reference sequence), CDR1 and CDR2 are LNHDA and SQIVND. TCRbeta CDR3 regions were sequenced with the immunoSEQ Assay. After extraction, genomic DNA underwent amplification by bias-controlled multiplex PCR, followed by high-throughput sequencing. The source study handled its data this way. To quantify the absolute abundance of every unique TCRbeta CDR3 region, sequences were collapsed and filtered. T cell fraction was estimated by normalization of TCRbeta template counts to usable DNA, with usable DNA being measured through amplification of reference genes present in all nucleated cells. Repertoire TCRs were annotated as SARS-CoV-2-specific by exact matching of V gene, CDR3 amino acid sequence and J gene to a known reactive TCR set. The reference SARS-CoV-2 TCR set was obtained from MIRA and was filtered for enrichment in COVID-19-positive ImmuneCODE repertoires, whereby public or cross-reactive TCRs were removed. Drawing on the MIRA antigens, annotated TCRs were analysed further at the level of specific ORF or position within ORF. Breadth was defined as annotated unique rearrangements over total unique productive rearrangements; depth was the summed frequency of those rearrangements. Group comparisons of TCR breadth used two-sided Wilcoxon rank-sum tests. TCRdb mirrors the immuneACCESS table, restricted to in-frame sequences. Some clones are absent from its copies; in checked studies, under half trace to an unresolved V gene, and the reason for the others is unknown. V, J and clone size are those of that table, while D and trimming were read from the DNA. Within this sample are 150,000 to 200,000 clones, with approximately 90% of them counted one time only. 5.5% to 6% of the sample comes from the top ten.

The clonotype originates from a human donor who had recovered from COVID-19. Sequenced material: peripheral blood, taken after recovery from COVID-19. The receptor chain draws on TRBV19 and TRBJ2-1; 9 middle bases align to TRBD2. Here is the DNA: TGTGCCAGTAGACCTCCGGGACTAGCAGCCAATGAGCAGTTCTTC. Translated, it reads CASRPPGLAANEQFF.